This TCR beta chain is drawn from a study of identical twins. General study results and limits: Out-of-frame alpha sequences that twins shared showed excess low generation probability. In cord blood, abundant beta clonotypes had fewer insertions; memory showed no trend.

A universal primer site arose from template switching, and cDNA bore unique molecular identifiers. TCRdb analysed the 5' RACE reads with MiXCR anew, one entry per CDR3 protein. The sample carries around 530,000 distinct CDR3 sequences, about 15% recorded once. V lost 4 bases, J lost 2 bases, and 14 bases lay in between. Germline values: CDR1 SSHAT, CDR2 FNYEAQ (reference sequence). This CDR3 has 15 residues. Notes on this clonotype: The antigen is unknown.

In addition, the sample was reused for a study of yellow fever vaccine responses in identical twins.

The origin of this receptor is a young woman in good health. V gene TRBV7-7 combines with J gene TRBJ2-5, with a tentative D call TRBD2 (5 bases). Sequencing was performed on CD4+ T cells sorted from blood. The CDR3 nucleotides read TGTGCCAGCAGCTCGAGGGCAGGCCCTCAAGAGACCCAGTACTTC. Residues: CASSSRAGPQETQYF.